The entry below gives a single T cell receptor beta chain sequence along with its context. This record comes from a study of T cells in Graves' hyperthyroidism and ophthalmopathy. Clinical Activity Scores of at least 3, NOSPECS grades of at least 4 and durations under 3 months characterized ophthalmopathy patients. It was uncontrolled infection, other autoimmune disease, pregnancy or lactation that excluded patients. The source of the PBMCs was around 10 ml of fresh peripheral blood. Amplified regions were TCR beta CDR3 sequences from RNA transcripts. The HTBI primer set served for first-round RT-PCR of the TCR CDR3. TCRdb re-derived calls from the multiplex PCR reads in MiXCR, one entry per CDR3 protein. The data show about 530,000 distinct CDR3 sequences, roughly 17% seen once. The V gene's germline CDR1 is KGHDR and CDR2 SFDVKD. V gave up 7 bases and J gave up 7 bases; unmatched junction bases: 6. The CDR3 length is 13 residues.

The material sequenced was blood. The chain uses TRBV24-1 and TRBJ2-1; the match to TRBD2 covers 7 bases. The clonotype comes from a woman under 30 with Graves' ophthalmopathy. The DNA of the CDR3 is TGTGCCACCAGGCCAGCGGGAATTAATGAGCAGTTCTTC. Amino acids: CATRPAGINEQFF.